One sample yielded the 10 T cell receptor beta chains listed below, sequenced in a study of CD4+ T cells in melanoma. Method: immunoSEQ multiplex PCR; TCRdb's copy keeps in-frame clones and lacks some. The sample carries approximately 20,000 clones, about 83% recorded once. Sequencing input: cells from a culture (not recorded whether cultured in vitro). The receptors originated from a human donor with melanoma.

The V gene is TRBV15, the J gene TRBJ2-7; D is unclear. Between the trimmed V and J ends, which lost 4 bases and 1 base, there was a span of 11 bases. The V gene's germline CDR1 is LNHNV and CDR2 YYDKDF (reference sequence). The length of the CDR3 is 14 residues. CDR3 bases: TGTGCCACCAGCATTTTATACGGGTCCTACGAGCAGTACTTC. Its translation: CATSILYGSYEQYF. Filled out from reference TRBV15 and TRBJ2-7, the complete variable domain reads DAMVIQNPRYQVTQFGKPVTLSCSQTLNHNVMYWYQQKSSQAPKLLFHYYDKDFNNEADTPDNFQSRRPNTSFCFLDIRSPGLGDTAMYLCATSILYGSYEQYFGPGTRLTVT.

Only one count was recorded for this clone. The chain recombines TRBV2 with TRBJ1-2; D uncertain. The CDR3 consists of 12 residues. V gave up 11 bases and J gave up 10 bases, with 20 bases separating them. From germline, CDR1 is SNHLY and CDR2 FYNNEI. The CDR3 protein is CALSRSENLYTF. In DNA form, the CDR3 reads TGTGCCTTAAGCAGGTCAGAAAACCTCTACACCTTC.

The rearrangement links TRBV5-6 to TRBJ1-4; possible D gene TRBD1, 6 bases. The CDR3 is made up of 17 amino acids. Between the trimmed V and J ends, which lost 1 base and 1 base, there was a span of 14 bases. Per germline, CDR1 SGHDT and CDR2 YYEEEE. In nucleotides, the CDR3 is TGTGCCAGCAGCTTGTCCGCCGGGGGGCTAACTAATGAAAAACTGTTTTTT. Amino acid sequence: CASSLSAGGLTNEKLFF. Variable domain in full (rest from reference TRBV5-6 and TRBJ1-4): DAGVTQSPTHLIKTRGQQVTLRCSPKSGHDTVSWYQQALGQGPQFIFQYYEEEERQRGNFPDRFSGHQFPNYSSELNVNALLLGDSALYLCASSLSAGGLTNEKLFFGSGTQLSVL.

For the CDR3, the DNA is TGTGCCAGCAGGGGAGACCGGGCCTATAATTCACCCCTCCACTTT. This translates into CASRGDRAYNSPLHF. The chain is built from TRBV6-5 and TRBJ1-6; no firm D call. V lost 6 bases and J lost 2, with 11 bases in between. Germline loops: CDR1 MNHEY, CDR2 SVGAGI. The CDR3 consists of 15 residues.

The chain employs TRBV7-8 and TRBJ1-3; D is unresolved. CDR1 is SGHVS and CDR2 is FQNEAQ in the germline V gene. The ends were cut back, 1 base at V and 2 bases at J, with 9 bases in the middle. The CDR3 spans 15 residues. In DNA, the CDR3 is TGTGCCAGCAGCTTAGATGGGCGGCCTGGAAACACCATATATTTT. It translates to CASSLDGRPGNTIYF.

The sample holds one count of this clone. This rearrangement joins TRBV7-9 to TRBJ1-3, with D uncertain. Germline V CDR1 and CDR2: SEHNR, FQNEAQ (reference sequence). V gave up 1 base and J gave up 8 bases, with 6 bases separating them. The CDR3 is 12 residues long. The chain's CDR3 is CASSLGSYTIYF. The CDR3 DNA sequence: TGTGCCAGCAGCTTAGGGTCGTACACCATATATTTT.

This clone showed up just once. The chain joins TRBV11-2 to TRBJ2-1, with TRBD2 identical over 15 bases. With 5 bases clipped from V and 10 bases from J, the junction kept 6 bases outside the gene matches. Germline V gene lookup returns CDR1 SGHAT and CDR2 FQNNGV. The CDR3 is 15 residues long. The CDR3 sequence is CASSRTSGGEREQFF. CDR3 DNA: TGTGCCAGCAGCCGGACTAGCGGGGGGGAACGCGAGCAGTTCTTC.

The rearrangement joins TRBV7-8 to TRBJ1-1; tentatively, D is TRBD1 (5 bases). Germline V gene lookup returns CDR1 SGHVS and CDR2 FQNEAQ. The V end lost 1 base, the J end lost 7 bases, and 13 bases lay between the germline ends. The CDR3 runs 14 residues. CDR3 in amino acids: CASSLGRLRVEAFF. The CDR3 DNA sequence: TGTGCCAGCAGCTTAGGAAGACTCAGGGTTGAAGCTTTCTTT.

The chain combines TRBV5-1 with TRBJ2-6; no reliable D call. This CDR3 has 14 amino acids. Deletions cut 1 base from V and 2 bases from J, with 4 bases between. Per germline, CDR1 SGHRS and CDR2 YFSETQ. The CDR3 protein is CASSLSAGANVLTF. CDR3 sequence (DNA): TGCGCCAGCAGCTTGAGTGCTGGGGCCAACGTCCTGACTTTC.

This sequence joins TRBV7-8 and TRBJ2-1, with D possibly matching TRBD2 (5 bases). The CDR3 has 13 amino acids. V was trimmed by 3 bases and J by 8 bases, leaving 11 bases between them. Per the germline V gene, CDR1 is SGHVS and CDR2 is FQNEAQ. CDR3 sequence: CASSFGKGDEQFF. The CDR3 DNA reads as TGTGCCAGCAGCTTCGGGAAAGGCGATGAGCAGTTCTTC. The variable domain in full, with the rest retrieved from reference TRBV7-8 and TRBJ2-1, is GAGVSQSPRYKVAKRGQDVALRCDPISGHVSLFWYQQALGQGPEFLTYFQNEAQLDKSGLPSDRFFAERPEGSVSTLKIQRTQQEDSAVYLCASSFGKGDEQFFGPGTRLTVL.